A single sample gave rise to the 32 T cell receptor beta chains below, sequenced in a study of blood T cell repertoires in COVID-19. Clones were read by immunoSEQ multiplex PCR, and TCRdb kept only the in-frame ones, dropping some. Among 120,000 to 150,000 clones, around nine tenths were seen once, and the ten largest hold about 2.3%. The source material was peripheral blood. The source of these receptors is a human donor in a cohort sampled during active COVID-19.

The chain combines TRBV2 with TRBJ2-1; the D gene is possibly TRBD2 (5 bases). This CDR3 region has 13 residues. Trimming stripped 4 bases from V and 7 bases from J, with 11 bases between. CDR1 is SNHLY, CDR2 FYNNEI, per germline. CDR3 coding DNA: TGTGCCAGCAGTGGGGAGTTGGGTAATGAGCAGTTCTTC. It specifies CASSGELGNEQFF.

The rearrangement joins TRBV7-3 to TRBJ1-2; 8 nucleotides line up with TRBD1. The CDR3 totals 14 residues. Germline V gene lookup returns CDR1 SGHTA and CDR2 FQGTGA. Germline trimming cut 5 bases from V and 6 bases from J; bases unmatched to any gene: 8. CDR3 residues: CASSPRTGYNGYTF. CDR3 nucleotide sequence: TGTGCCAGCAGCCCCCGGACAGGGTATAATGGCTACACCTTC.

This sequence joins TRBV29-1 and TRBJ2-2; 7 nucleotides line up with TRBD1. CDR3 length equals 12 residues. Germline-derived CDR1 and CDR2 are SQVTM and ANQGSEA. The V gene end was trimmed by 7 bases and the J gene end by 5 bases; junction bases not matched to a gene: 4. The CDR3 DNA reads as TGCAGCGCCGGGACAGTTACCGGGGAGCTGTTTTTT. Translating gives CSAGTVTGELFF.

The chain is built from TRBV28 and TRBJ1-2; D is unresolved. Germline V gene sequence: CDR1 MDHEN, CDR2 SYDVKM. The CDR3 contains 15 residues. Trimming took off 5 bases at V and 6 bases at J, with 19 bases between the two ends. This CDR3 is CASSAIPRGVHGYTF. In DNA, the CDR3 is TGTGCCAGCAGTGCCATACCTCGGGGAGTACATGGCTACACCTTC.

DNA of the CDR3: TGTGCCAGCAGCTTAACGGTAGGAGGCAATGAGCAGTTCTTC. Its protein product is CASSLTVGGNEQFF. The chain is built from TRBV7-3 and TRBJ2-1; the D gene is possibly TRBD2 (5 bases). This CDR3 has 14 amino acids. The V gene lost 0 bases and the J gene lost 6 bases, with 9 bases spanning the gap. Germline V CDR1 and CDR2: SGHTA, FQGTGA.

This sequence joins TRBV5-4 and TRBJ2-3; D call uncertain. This CDR3 is built from 13 residues. The germline gives CDR1 SGHNT, CDR2 YYREEE (reference sequence). The V end lost 2 bases, the J end lost 10 bases, and 14 bases lay between the germline ends. CDR3 loop: CASSFVPSEAQYF. CDR3 DNA sequence: TGTGCCAGCAGCTTCGTCCCGTCAGAGGCGCAGTATTTT.

The CDR3 region is CASSWTGPKTQYF. CDR3 sequence (DNA): TGTGCCAGCTCCTGGACAGGGCCGAAGACCCAGTACTTC. The chain uses TRBV18 and TRBJ2-5; 8 bases align to TRBD1. The CDR3 runs to 13 residues. V lost 6 bases to trimming and J lost 6 bases; unmatched junction nucleotides: 6. Germline V CDR1 and CDR2: KGHSH, LQKENI.

The V and J genes are TRBV7-9 and TRBJ1-1; a weak D match, TRBD1 (5 bases). Germline V CDR1 and CDR2: SEHNR, FQNEAQ (reference sequence). Trimming stripped 5 bases from V and 3 bases from J, with 10 bases between. This CDR3 region has 13 residues. The CDR3 sequence is CASSRGGDTEAFF. The CDR3, as DNA: TGTGCCAGCAGCCGCGGGGGGGACACTGAAGCTTTCTTT. The full variable domain, with the rest looked up from reference TRBV7-9 and TRBJ1-1, is DTGVSQNPRHKITKRGQNVTFRCDPISEHNRLYWYRQTLGQGPEFLTYFQNEAQLEKSRLLSDRFSAERPKGSFSTLEIQRTEQGDSAMYLCASSRGGDTEAFFGQGTRLTVV.

The genes are TRBV28 and TRBJ1-2, with D unclear. Germline V lookup: CDR1 MDHEN, CDR2 SYDVKM. Trimming pared 3 bases from V and 5 bases from J, leaving 13 bases between. The CDR3 sequence is 14 residues long. CDR3 protein: CASSFAGNSYGYTF. In DNA, the CDR3 is TGTGCCAGCAGTTTTGCTGGCAATTCTTATGGCTACACCTTC.

This clone was observed a handful of times. J is TRBJ2-5 and V is TRBV5-1; D perhaps matches TRBD2 (7 bases). The CDR3 loop spans 13 amino acids. Deletions cut 0 bases from V and 7 bases from J, with 10 bases between. The V gene's germline CDR1 is SGHRS and CDR2 YFSETQ. CDR3 nucleotides: TGCGCCAGCAGCTTGGACAGGGAGGGGACCCAGTACTTC. Amino acid sequence: CASSLDREGTQYF.

This chain joins TRBV5-4 and TRBJ1-3; unclear D gene. This CDR3 has 15 amino acids. V was pared by 4 bases and J by 0 bases, with 11 bases between. Germline CDR1 and CDR2: SGHNT and YYREEE (reference sequence). CDR3 protein: CASSRRSSSGNTIYF. CDR3 coding DNA: TGTGCCAGCAGCCGAAGGTCTAGCTCTGGAAACACCATATATTTT.

The V and J genes are TRBV3-1 (or the pseudogene TRBV3-2) and TRBJ1-1; no reliable D call. Germline V gene sequence: CDR1 LGHDT, CDR2 YNNKEL (reference sequence). The CDR3 spans 14 residues. Trimming pared 3 bases from V and 1 base from J, leaving 9 bases between. CDR3 sequence (DNA): TGTGCCAGCAGCCATTCCTCGGGGAACACTGAAGCTTTCTTT. Translating it yields CASSHSSGNTEAFF.

This clone was found a few times. The chain has TRBV28 and TRBJ2-3; 8 bases match TRBD1. V shed 6 bases and J 5 bases; nucleotides not matched to a gene: 10. CDR3 length equals 15 residues. Germline loops: CDR1 MDHEN, CDR2 SYDVKM. CDR3 DNA: TGTGCCAGCAGCGCCACCGGGACAGGTGAAGATACGCAGTATTTT. Residues: CASSATGTGEDTQYF.

This chain uses TRBV5-1 with TRBJ2-3, with 10 bases matching TRBD1. The germline CDR1 and CDR2 sequences are SGHRS and YFSETQ. V shed 2 bases and J 5 bases; nucleotides not matched to a gene: 8. This CDR3 comprises 16 residues. CDR3 loop: CASSFLGTGVEDTQYF. The CDR3 DNA sequence: TGCGCCAGCAGCTTCCTTGGGACAGGGGTGGAAGATACGCAGTATTTT.

The V call is TRBV13, the J call TRBJ2-5, with 8 bases that match TRBD1. Germline V lookup: CDR1 PRHDT, CDR2 FYEKMQ (reference sequence). The J segment lost 4 bases and the V segment lost 4 bases, leaving 11 bases of the junction unmatched. The CDR3 consists of 16 residues. CDR3 sequence reads: CASSSLGQGGRETQYF. CDR3 sequence (DNA): TGTGCCAGCAGCTCCCTAGGACAGGGAGGACGAGAGACCCAGTACTTC.

Notes on this clone: One end of the junction fails to match germline, which may point to a read error. The J gene is TRBJ2-5, the V gene TRBV7-7; 9 positions agree with TRBD1. The CDR3 spans 16 residues. The V gene's germline CDR1 is SSHAT and CDR2 FNYEAQ (reference sequence). CDR3 loop: CASSRKAGTGRETQYF. CDR3 sequence (DNA): TGTGCTAGCAGCCGCAAAGCCGGGACAGGGCGAGAGACCCAGTACTTC.

This sequence joins TRBV7-2 and TRBJ2-1; 8 nucleotides align to TRBD2. The germline CDR1 and CDR2 sequences are SGHTA and FQGNSA. The J segment lost 4 bases and the V segment lost 5 bases, leaving 7 bases of the junction unmatched. CDR3 length: 15 residues. CDR3 sequence (DNA): TGTGCCAGCAGCCTGACTAGCGACCCTTACAATGAGCAGTTCTTC. This sequence encodes CASSLTSDPYNEQFF.

The chain joins TRBV4-1 to TRBJ1-3; 8 bases fit TRBD1. The V segment lost 2 bases and the J segment 0 bases; nucleotides outside the gene matches: 9. Per germline, CDR1 MGHRA and CDR2 YSYEKL. The CDR3 totals 18 residues. The CDR3 sequence: CASSQRTGPNYSGNTIYF. The CDR3, as DNA: TGCGCCAGCAGCCAAAGGACAGGGCCTAACTACTCTGGAAACACCATATATTTT.

V is TRBV30 and J is TRBJ1-4; a possible D gene is TRBD1 (6 bases). Germline CDR1 reads GTSNPN; CDR2 reads SVGIG (reference sequence). Between the trimmed V and J ends, which lost 4 bases and 8 bases, there was a span of 11 bases. This CDR3 spans 12 amino acids. CDR3 sequence: CAWNLGGEKLFF. The CDR3 DNA is TGTGCCTGGAATCTAGGGGGAGAAAAACTGTTTTTT.

The CDR3: CASSFQGRRYEQYF. In nucleotides, the CDR3 is TGCGCCAGCAGCTTCCAGGGTAGACGTTACGAGCAGTACTTC. V usage is TRBV5-1 and J usage is TRBJ2-7; the D gene is possibly TRBD1 (5 bases). Germline values: CDR1 SGHRS, CDR2 YFSETQ. The germline V and J ends were trimmed by 2 bases and 4 bases, with 13 bases remaining between them. This CDR3 region has 14 residues. The variable domain in full, completed from reference TRBV5-1 and TRBJ2-7, reads KAGVTQTPRYLIKTRGQQVTLSCSPISGHRSVSWYQQTPGQGLQFLFEYFSETQRNKGNFPGRFSGRQFSNSRSEMNVSTLELGDSALYLCASSFQGRRYEQYFGPGTRLTVT.

The J gene is TRBJ2-7, the V gene TRBV2, with 12 bases identical to TRBD1. Germline CDR1 and CDR2: SNHLY and FYNNEI. After removal of 5 bases from V and 6 bases from J, the junction contained 5 bases not matched to a gene. The length of the CDR3 is 14 residues. CDR3 nucleotide sequence: TGTGCCAGCAGTCCCGGGACAGGGGGCTTCGAGCAGTACTTC. Protein: CASSPGTGGFEQYF.

DNA of the CDR3: TGTGCCAGCAGCGACGGGACAGGGCGCCATGAAAAACTGTTTTTT. Translation gives CASSDGTGRHEKLFF. The chain is built from TRBV9 and TRBJ1-4, with 9 positions matching TRBD1. Germline V gene sequence: CDR1 SGDLS, CDR2 YYNGEE. CDR3 length equals 15 residues. J gave up 6 bases and V 3 bases, and 6 bases lay outside the gene matches.

This clone was observed once. In nucleotides, the CDR3 is TGTGCCAGCAGTACCGGACTAGCGTTCCACGAGCAGTACTTC. It translates to CASSTGLAFHEQYF. The J gene is TRBJ2-7, the V gene TRBV6-2 or TRBV6-3, with 9 bases identical to TRBD2. Germline V lookup: CDR1 MNHEY, CDR2 SVGEGT. The CDR3 has 14 residues. With 5 bases clipped from V and 5 bases from J, the junction kept 7 bases outside the gene matches.

This chain connects TRBV28 to TRBJ1-5; D remains unclear. Germline V gene lookup returns CDR1 MDHEN and CDR2 SYDVKM. V was trimmed by 5 bases and J by 0 bases, leaving 5 bases between them. This CDR3 region has 13 residues. This CDR3 reads CASSPHSNQPQHF. Written as DNA, the CDR3 is TGTGCCAGCAGTCCACATAGCAATCAGCCCCAGCATTTT.

The chain recombines TRBV4-2 with TRBJ2-2; 9 nucleotides agree with TRBD2. With 1 base clipped from V and 4 bases from J, the junction kept 7 bases outside the gene matches. Germline V gene lookup returns CDR1 LGHNA and CDR2 YNFKEQ. The CDR3 runs to 17 residues. CDR3: CASSQGGETSGTGELFF. Written as DNA, the CDR3 is TGTGCCAGCAGCCAAGGCGGCGAGACTAGCGGCACCGGGGAGCTGTTTTTT.

This chain connects TRBV6-5 to TRBJ2-2, with D perhaps matching TRBD1 (5 bases). The CDR3 spans 15 residues. Germline-derived CDR1 and CDR2 are MNHEY and SVGAGI. Trimming left V 7 bases short and J 4 bases short, with 16 bases between. CDR3 sequence reads: CASIFTGVGTGELFF. The CDR3 bases are TGTGCCAGCATTTTCACAGGCGTAGGCACCGGGGAGCTGTTTTTT.

The chain employs TRBV2 and TRBJ2-7; D perhaps matches TRBD1 (5 bases). The germline V gene has CDR1 SNHLY and CDR2 FYNNEI. The CDR3 sequence is 13 residues long. V dropped 7 bases and J dropped 5 bases, with 15 bases sitting between them. CDR3 region: CASKRVQGHEQYF. The CDR3 nucleotides are TGTGCCAGCAAAAGGGTCCAGGGCCACGAGCAGTACTTC.

V is TRBV15 and J is TRBJ2-7; 7 positions match TRBD2. CDR1 LNHNV and CDR2 YYDKDF come from the germline V gene (reference sequence). The ends lost 2 bases at V and 2 bases at J; junction bases unmatched: 6. CDR3 length: 15 amino acids. CDR3: CATSRPKGLTYEQYF. The CDR3 coding sequence is TGTGCCACCAGCAGACCTAAGGGACTAACCTACGAGCAGTACTTC. Complete variable domain (other parts from reference TRBV15 and TRBJ2-7): DAMVIQNPRYQVTQFGKPVTLSCSQTLNHNVMYWYQQKSSQAPKLLFHYYDKDFNNEADTPDNFQSRRPNTSFCFLDIRSPGLGDTAMYLCATSRPKGLTYEQYFGPGTRLTVT.

J is TRBJ1-5 and V is TRBV18; the match to TRBD1 covers 9 bases. Germline V CDR1 and CDR2: KGHSH, LQKENI. Trimming at V came to 6 bases and at J to 2 bases, leaving 14 bases not matched to a gene. This CDR3 comprises 18 residues. The CDR3 loop is CASSALPQGAVGNQPQHF. The DNA for the CDR3 is TGTGCCAGCTCTGCCCTACCACAGGGGGCTGTGGGCAATCAGCCCCAGCATTTT.

This chain joins TRBV4-3 and TRBJ2-2; 9 bases align to TRBD2. The CDR3 consists of 20 residues. J was trimmed by 7 bases and V by 2 bases; bases with no gene match: 20. Germline CDR1 is LGHNA and CDR2 is YSLEER. The CDR3 nucleotides read TGCGCCAGCAGCCAATGGGGCGGGAGGGCCCCCAACGGGGGGGTCGGGGAGCTGTTTTTT. It encodes CASSQWGGRAPNGGVGELFF.

CDR3 DNA sequence: TGTGCCAGCAGTCACCGGGACAGGGGGCTGTTAGCTTTCTTT. Its protein is CASSHRDRGLLAFF. J is TRBJ1-1 and V is TRBV6-5; 12 positions match TRBD1. From germline, CDR1 is MNHEY and CDR2 SVGAGI. With 5 bases clipped from V and 10 bases from J, the junction kept 8 bases outside the gene matches. The CDR3 contains 14 residues.

V usage is TRBV4-3 and J usage is TRBJ2-7, with TRBD1 matching 9 bases. CDR1 LGHNA and CDR2 YSLEER come from the germline V gene. The CDR3 contains 17 residues. V was clipped by 1 base and J by 5 bases; unmatched bases: 12. The CDR3 sequence is CASSQAHRGLGPDEQYF. DNA of the CDR3: TGCGCCAGCAGCCAAGCCCACAGGGGGCTCGGCCCAGACGAGCAGTACTTC.